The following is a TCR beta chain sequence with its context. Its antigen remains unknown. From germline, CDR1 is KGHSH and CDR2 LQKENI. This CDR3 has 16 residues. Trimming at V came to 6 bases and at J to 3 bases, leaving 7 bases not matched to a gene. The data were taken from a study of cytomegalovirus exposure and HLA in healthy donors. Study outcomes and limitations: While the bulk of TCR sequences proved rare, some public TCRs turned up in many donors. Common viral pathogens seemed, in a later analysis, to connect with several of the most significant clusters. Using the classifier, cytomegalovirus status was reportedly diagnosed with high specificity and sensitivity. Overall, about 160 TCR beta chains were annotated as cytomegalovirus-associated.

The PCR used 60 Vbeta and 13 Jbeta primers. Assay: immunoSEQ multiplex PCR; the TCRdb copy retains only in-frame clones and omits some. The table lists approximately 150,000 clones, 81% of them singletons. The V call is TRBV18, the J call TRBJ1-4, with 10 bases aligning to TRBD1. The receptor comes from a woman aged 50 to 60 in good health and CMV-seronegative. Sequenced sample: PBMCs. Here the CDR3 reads CASSPGQGRANEKLFF. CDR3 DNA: TGTGCCAGCTCGCCGGGACAGGGGAGAGCTAATGAAAAACTGTTTTTT.